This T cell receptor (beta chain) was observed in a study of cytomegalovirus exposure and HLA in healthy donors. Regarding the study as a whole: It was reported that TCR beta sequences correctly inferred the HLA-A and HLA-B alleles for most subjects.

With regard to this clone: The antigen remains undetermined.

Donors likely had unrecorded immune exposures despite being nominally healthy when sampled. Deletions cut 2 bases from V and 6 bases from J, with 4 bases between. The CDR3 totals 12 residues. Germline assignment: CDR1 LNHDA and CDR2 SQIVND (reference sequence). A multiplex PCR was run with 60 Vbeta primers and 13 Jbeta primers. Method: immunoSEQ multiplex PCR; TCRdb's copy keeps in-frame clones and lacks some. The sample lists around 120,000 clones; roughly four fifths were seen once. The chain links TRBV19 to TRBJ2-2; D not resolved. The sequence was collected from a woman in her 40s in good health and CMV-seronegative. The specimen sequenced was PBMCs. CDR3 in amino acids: CASSISAGELFF. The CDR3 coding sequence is TGTGCCAGTAGTATAAGCGCCGGGGAGCTGTTTTTT.